This entry is about one TCR beta chain. It lacks a known antigen. Its CDR3 holds 15 amino acids, cysteine through phenylalanine. Only the CDR3 region is kept as DNA, spanning 45 bases read in frame from base 1. V gives up 6 bases and J gives up 8 bases, and the segment between their germline ends measures 24 bases. CDR1 and CDR2, per the germline V gene, are SQVTM and ANQGSEA. The entry originates in a study of cytomegalovirus exposure and HLA in healthy donors (dated by TCRdb to about 2017). About the full investigation: In an earlier analysis of fewer than 750 of the donors, 276 Gb of sequence data and roughly 100 million unique TCR beta sequences from 180 million or so T cells were reported. In a later genetic analysis, genome-wide SNP genotypes for about three fifths of the roughly 670 donors were used, and that subset was treated as a discovery cohort. The study aimed to test whether signatures of past pathogen exposure could be identified by cataloging public T cell receptors. Class I and class II HLA loci were covered by the typing at four-digit resolution. The genetic ancestry cluster associated with self-reported Caucasian donors included over 65% of the 398 genotyped donors. Every repertoire in the discovery cohort had been generated on one and the same sequencing platform. Donor age, sex, ethnicity and CMV serostatus were compiled together with the repertoire data. The study combined high-throughput TCR immunosequencing, statistical association of individual TCRs with disease status, and machine learning to predict cytomegalovirus infection status. About 5 DR-DQ haplotypes were handled as single units for association and clustering, since linkage in the cohort was strong. Rather than using new phenotypic data, the later analysis identified candidate immune exposures from TCR beta sequences and from how often those sequences occurred across donors. The study profiled the T cell repertoires of 550 to 700 subjects by immunosequencing and related them to cytomegalovirus serostatus. Roughly 300 gigabases of sequencing data and approximately 85 million unique TCR sequences were included in an early release covering 500 to 750 HLA-typed donors. Among a few hundred genotyped donors of the cohort, an average of approximately 250,000 unique TCR beta nucleotide sequences were sequenced per donor, roughly a sixth of them non-productive. A separate validation cohort of some 130 different subjects was used in addition to the approximately 700-subject first cohort. The number of donors typed differed by locus, with 629-630 for A, B, C, DRB1 and DQB1, more than 500 for DQA1, 606 for DPA1, and around 430 for DPB1. To decide whether each TCR beta V gene segment behaved as functional or pseudogenic, an earlier analysis of over 500 of the donors relied on high-throughput TCR beta sequencing. In a later analysis, previously published TCR beta repertoires from about 670 donors were re-analyzed and high-resolution HLA genotyping was added so that TCR occurrence patterns could be studied.

Library preparation was by the immunoSEQ multiplex PCR assay. For the multiplex PCR, a mixture combining 60 forward primers for TCR Vbeta segments and 13 reverse primers for TCR Jbeta segments was used. The CDR3 region of rearranged TCR beta genes was amplified from genomic DNA by a multiplex PCR assay. On the Illumina HiSeq System, the amplified TCR beta libraries were sequenced as 87-base-pair reads. As for the original processing: In a later analysis, about 80 million unique TCR beta chains were counted across the roughly 610 repertoires, and around 10 million of these chains were shared by at least two donors. A nearest-neighbor algorithm error-corrected the raw reads and collapsed the reads into unique sequences, merging closely related sequences to remove PCR and sequencing errors. To assign V, D and J gene segments, CDR3 sequences were aligned to IMGT reference sequences. Each retained sequence needed at least a six-nucleotide match to both a V gene segment and a J gene segment. Rearrangements were classified as productive when the CDR3 lacked stop codons and remained in frame with V and J, and all other rearrangements were classified as non-productive. CDR3 was defined according to IMGT convention as the region running from the second conserved V-encoded cysteine to the conserved J-encoded phenylalanine. The earlier analysis of around 640 of the donors excluded sequences that lacked an unambiguous match to a single V gene segment. An earlier analysis of a few hundred of the donors classified V segments as functional when productive rearrangements were above 56.7% and as segregating when the standard deviation between donors was above 5%. To diagnose cytomegalovirus status from the catalog of TCR beta chain sequences, a statistical classification framework was built. A later analysis assigned V and J genes by comparing TCR nucleotide sequences with IMGT/GENE-DB human TR gene sequences. The TCRdist pipeline was used in a later analysis to assign CDR3 sequences and most-parsimonious VDJ recombination scenarios. In a later analysis, every TCR beta chain was defined by the combination of its CDR3 amino acid sequence and its V-gene family, and reads without a unique V-gene family were dropped. In a later analysis, a few hundred highly shared, low-generation-probability nucleotide sequences were removed to address suspected cross-contamination and a sequencing artifact. For each public chain, a later analysis derived a clonal expansion index from normalized ranks of inferred template counts within each repertoire. In a later analysis, generation probabilities were computed using a VDJ recombination model fitted to out-of-frame rearrangements, and the results were checked against IGoR. Hypergeometric tests were used in a later analysis to score TCR-TCR, TCR-HLA and TCR-CMV co-occurrence, with a repertoire-size bias correction applied to the TCR pairs. False discovery rates were estimated in a later analysis by permuting HLA or CMV assignments 20 times. In a later analysis, co-occurring TCRs were grouped using DBSCAN, with TCRdist sequence similarity added in when clustering inside HLA-allele-positive subsets. Repertoires with fewer than 30,000 or more than 120,000 public chains, plus five repertoires with anomalous nucleotide sharing, were excluded from co-occurrence clustering. TCRdb took this table from immuneACCESS and kept in-frame rearrangements with V and J called. Such tables lack part of the clones; where checked against another copy, unresolved V genes explain under half of the gap, and the rest is unexplained. V, J and clone size are taken as reported in that table, and D and trimming were inferred from the DNA itself. This sample's table lists fewer than 85,000 clones. About 4.2% of the sample goes to the ten largest clones.

The cohort was made up of several hundred healthy bone marrow donors. At the time of sampling, every cohort member was nominally healthy, though immune exposures that went unrecorded were likely present. The donor was CMV seronegative and was included in the group of about 350 seronegative cohort members. A peripheral blood sample was collected from each donor, and TCR beta sequencing was performed on peripheral blood mononuclear cells. Genomic DNA extraction from the blood cell samples was performed with the Qiagen DNeasy Blood Extraction Kit. Study-wide conclusions, independent of this receptor: The presence/absence analyses assumed that sequencing depth was roughly uniform across donors, and that assumption may not be true. Broadly in line with IMGT annotations, most TCR beta V segments showed up in productive rearrangements about 87% or about 30% of the time in an earlier analysis of several hundred of the donors. Specific HLA alleles were associated with 16,951 TCR beta sequences at a false discovery rate of 0.05 in a later analysis. According to a later genetic analysis, donors in an Asian-associated ancestry cluster had fewer N-insertions in productive TCRs than the approximately 710-donor mean. HLA typing was unavailable for some donors at each locus, so association tests used only the typed subset. V-gene and J-gene trimming of TCR beta chains was associated with a missense DCLRE1C variant in a later genetic analysis, and the association was replicated in an independent cohort. Across donors, most TCR sequences were observed very rarely, whereas some public TCRs were present in many individuals. According to a later analysis, most CMV-associated TCR beta chains appeared to be HLA-restricted, and the HLA associations seemed to be driven largely by CMV exposure. A cluster of highly shared sequence variants was judged likely to be a technical artifact of the sequencing pipeline. A further reported finding was that TCR beta sequences accurately predicted the HLA-A and HLA-B alleles for most subjects in the first cohort. The study gave a list of roughly 150 TCR beta chains associated with cytomegalovirus. A later analysis found that TCR association rates varied across HLA loci, with DRB1 alleles showing the most associated TCRs and HLA-C alleles the fewest. Strong co-occurrence of HLA alleles, especially DR and DQ, made assigning TCR associations to individual alleles difficult. Because counts were too low, roughly 16 rarely observed V segments, including chromosome 9 orphons, were excluded from the earlier analysis of fewer than 650 of the donors. It was suggested by the authors that the approach could potentially be generalized to other disease states and immunological phenotypes. Immune exposure information for the cohort was limited to CMV serostatus. The classifier was reported to diagnose cytomegalovirus status with high specificity and sensitivity in both the original cohort and the validation cohort. Compared with equally common non-associated chains, HLA-associated TCR beta chains in a later analysis were more clonally expanded and had lower generation probabilities. Some IMGT-functional V segments, including TRBV6-2 and TRBV6-3, could not be distinguished by the 87-base-pair reads and were therefore excluded. A later analysis reported that several top co-occurrence clusters appeared linked to parvovirus B19, influenza, CMV and Epstein-Barr virus. In vitro tests confirmed that a few of the cytomegalovirus-associated TCR beta chains recognize cytomegalovirus antigens. In this cohort, only TCR beta chains were sequenced, and detectable features were limited by the absence of alpha or paired-chain data. Linkage disequilibrium might explain the correlated functional status among segregating V segments, but an unknown experimental factor could not be excluded.

The material sequenced was PBMCs. The clonotype was recovered from a man aged 30-40 years in good health and CMV-seronegative. The chain was built from TRBV29-1 and TRBJ2-3; TRBD2 might be the D gene, on 5 matching bases. The DNA reads TGCAGCGTGGCGGGCCAGCGTTCTTTTCTTGGTACGCAGTATTTT. Translation gives CSVAGQRSFLGTQYF.